The following is a TCR beta chain sequence with its context. Authors' methods: Amplification of reference gene primers was used by the study to estimate nucleated cell counts. Here immunoSEQ multiplex PCR was the method, and the copy in TCRdb shows in-frame clones only, minus some. The V and J calls and clone size come from that table; D and trimming were worked out from the DNA. The table has 130,000 to 150,000 clones, around 87% seen once. These data are taken from a study of blood T cell repertoires in COVID-19. About the research overall: Researchers got acute and convalescent COVID-19 samples from the United States, Italy and Spain.

This TCR derives from a man aged 50 to 59 who had recovered from COVID-19. The sample was peripheral blood.

The CDR3 protein is CASSQMTDPTEAFF. CDR3 nucleotides: TGTGCCAGCAGCCAAATGACAGATCCCACTGAAGCTTTCTTT. The chain is built from TRBV9 and TRBJ1-1, with a possible D match to TRBD1 (5 bases). The germline V gene has CDR1 SGDLS and CDR2 YYNGEE. The CDR3 sequence is 14 residues long. The V end lost 4 bases, the J end lost 4 bases, and 14 bases lay between the germline ends.